This T cell receptor (beta chain) is from a study of metastatic and nonmetastatic thyroid tumors. Study information: A comparison of repertoires was made across blood and tumor or nodule tissue from malignant and benign thyroid patients.

Before thyroid surgery, none of the patients had received any treatment. Regarding the study as a whole: Relative to benign nodules, malignant thyroid tumors were reportedly characterized by significantly elevated TCR beta diversity in blood and tumor.

Germline CDR1 MDHEN, CDR2 SYDVKM. V was trimmed by 3 bases and J by 10 bases, leaving 13 bases between them. This CDR3 comprises 14 residues. This clone was seen repeatedly, ten times or more. The target antigen is unknown. Per the original data handling: CDR3 was compared across clinicopathological groups, and the resulting differences were used to build a distant-metastasis classifier for papillary thyroid cancer. With MiXCR, TCRdb reprocessed the PCR reads. These V and J calls originate from TCRdb's pipeline instead of the authors' own analysis. The sample yields under 95,000 clones, roughly 13% seen once.

The TCR was taken from a female donor with papillary thyroid cancer or a benign thyroid nodule (not recorded which). Some clones in this sample may be carry-over from other donors' samples. V and J are TRBV28 and TRBJ1-6, with D hard to call. Sequencing was carried out using blood. The CDR3 loop reads CASSFGGPRSPLHF. The CDR3 bases are TGTGCCAGCAGTTTTGGCGGGCCTCGATCACCCCTCCACTTT.